The rows below give T cell receptor beta chains drawn from one sample of a study of human T cells and chemical hapten exposure. MiXCR was run by TCRdb on the RACE reads, yielding one entry per CDR3 protein. The sample has 100,000 to 150,000 distinct CDR3 sequences, roughly 15% seen once; the top ten hold less than 0.95%. The sequences come from whole blood, collected in connection with sensitization to the hapten diphenylcyclopropenone (DPC). These receptors all come from a man aged 18 to 35 with alopecia areata. Some clones in this sample may be carry-over from other donors' samples. Each CDR3 is given with its conserved first and last residue. D genes are given only for firm matches. Clone sizes are given selectively: once, few, many, or a class where the clone is expanded.

J	V	size	D	CDR3	DNA
TRBJ2-2	TRBV20-1	.	.	CSARDGNQSGELFF	TGCAGTGCTAGAGACGGCAATCAATCCGGAGAGCTGTTTTTT
TRBJ2-5	TRBV11-2	many	.	CASSLGLAAGADQETQYF	TGTGCCAGCAGCTTAGGTCTCGCGGCAGGGGCGGACCAAGAGACCCAGTACTTC
TRBJ2-7	TRBV3-1	few	.	CASSQRTRNHEQYF	TGTGCCAGCAGCCAAAGAACTAGGAACCACGAGCAGTACTTC
TRBJ2-2	TRBV6-2/TRBV6-3	.	.	CASSYGGVELFF	TGTGCCAGCAGTTATGGAGGTGTGGAGCTGTTTTTT
TRBJ1-5	TRBV28	.	.	CASSSTGGQPQHF	TGTGCCAGCAGCTCCACGGGGGGCCAGCCCCAGCATTTT
TRBJ2-2	TRBV7-6	many	TRBD2	CASSPRPAGVTDAGELFF	TGTGCCAGCAGCCCCCGTCCGGCGGGGGTCACGGATGCCGGGGAGCTGTTTTTT
TRBJ2-3	TRBV18	.	.	CVSSPIGPNTDTQYF	TGTGTCAGCTCACCGATTGGGCCCAACACAGATACGCAGTATTTT
TRBJ2-1	TRBV29-1	.	.	CSVEGAYNEQFF	TGCAGCGTGGAGGGCGCATACAATGAGCAGTTCTTC
TRBJ1-4	TRBV6-1	.	.	CASSEAGPINEKLFF	TGTGCCAGCAGTGAAGCGGGGCCGATAAATGAAAAACTGTTTTTT
TRBJ1-6	TRBV6-2/TRBV6-3	few	TRBD1	CASSSDRGISSPLHF	TGTGCCAGCAGCAGCGACAGGGGGATTAGCTCACCCCTCCACTTT